One and the same sample provided the 19 T cell receptor beta chains below, sequenced in a study of regulatory T cells in long-lasting Graves disease (TCRdb year 2021). The protocol used for the library was multiplex PCR. Instrument used: Illumina HiSeq 4000. CDR3 regions were amplified by Arm-PCR with iRepertoire HTBI primers to construct TCR beta libraries. In-frame beta chains were kept once TCRdb had trimmed the public reads at Q25 with fastp and called clones with MiXCR. Identical CDR3 protein sequences are pooled into one entry, listed with their most common genes and DNA. The sample table contains around 450,000 distinct CDR3 sequences; only one count was recorded for 15% to 20% of them. The top ten clonotypes cover more than 9% of the sample. The time point label, as the study defines it: newly diagnosed GD, antithyroid drugs for less than 3 months. RNA was extracted from PBMCs in TRIzol for both TCR sequencing and RNA sequencing.

A further study also used this sample, focusing on T cells in Graves' hyperthyroidism and ophthalmopathy.

The starting material was peripheral blood mononuclear cells (PBMCs), obtained at new diagnosis, from a patient treated with antithyroid drugs. The receptor source for this set is a man aged 40-49 years with Graves disease. Donor details come from another sample of the same person, matched by shared clones.

The sample holds many counts of this clonotype. The chain links TRBV29-1 to TRBJ2-2, with a tentative D call TRBD1 (6 bases). Germline CDR1 is SQVTM and CDR2 is ANQGSEA. Trimming took 7 bases from V and 4 from J, leaving 10 bases between them. The CDR3 is made up of 12 amino acids. The CDR3: CSDHRVTGELFF. DNA for the CDR3: TGCAGCGATCACAGGGTCACCGGGGAGCTGTTTTTT.

This clonotype was seen at least ten times. V gene TRBV20-1 combines with J gene TRBJ1-5, with D maybe TRBD1 (5 bases). The CDR3 has 13 residues. Germline-derived CDR1 and CDR2 are DFQATT and SNEGSKA (reference sequence). The V and J ends lost 5 bases and 1 base respectively, with 9 bases between them. This chain's CDR3 is CSASRDSNQPQHF. CDR3 nucleotide sequence: TGCAGTGCTTCCCGGGACAGCAATCAGCCCCAGCATTTT.

The rearrangement links TRBV6-4 to TRBJ2-2; D not resolved. CDR1 and CDR2 from the germline V gene are MRHNA and SNTAGT. CDR3 length equals 15 residues. V gave up 7 bases and J gave up 6 bases, with 18 bases separating them. CDR3 coding DNA: TGTGCCAGCACAGACCCCTGGCCGCAATCCGGGGAGCTGTTTTTT. Protein: CASTDPWPQSGELFF.

The chain recombines TRBV20-1 with TRBJ2-1, with 8 nucleotides matching TRBD2. Germline V gene lookup returns CDR1 DFQATT and CDR2 SNEGSKA (reference sequence). This CDR3 region has 15 residues. Trimming cost V 1 base and J 1 base; bases outside gene matches: 3. CDR3 in amino acids: CSARVGGASYNEQFF. The CDR3 DNA sequence: TGCAGTGCTAGAGTCGGGGGGGCTTCCTACAATGAGCAGTTCTTC.

This clonotype was recorded a few times. The chain employs TRBV2 and TRBJ2-1, with 14 bases aligning to TRBD2. CDR3 length: 17 amino acids. V lost 7 bases and J lost 4; bases outside the gene matches: 9. CDR1 and CDR2 (germline): SNHLY, FYNNEI. The CDR3 coding sequence is TGTGCCAGCATTTTGACTAGCGGGAGGGCCGGGTACAATGAGCAGTTCTTC. It is translated as CASILTSGRAGYNEQFF. Variable domain in full (rest from reference TRBV2 and TRBJ2-1): EPEVTQTPSHQVTQMGQEVILRCVPISNHLYFYWYRQILGQKVEFLVSFYNNEISEKSEIFDDQFSVERPDGSNFTLKIRSTKLEDSAMYFCASILTSGRAGYNEQFFGPGTRLTVL.

This clonotype came up many times. The chain couples TRBV11-2 to TRBJ2-2, with 8 bases matching TRBD1. The ends lost 4 bases at V and 6 bases at J; junction bases unmatched: 13. This CDR3 comprises 17 residues. In germline, CDR1 is SGHAT, CDR2 FQNNGV. CDR3 loop: CASSSHPRTGKAGELFF. CDR3 bases: TGTGCCAGCAGCTCCCACCCCCGGACAGGGAAGGCCGGGGAGCTGTTTTTT. Filled out from reference TRBV11-2 and TRBJ2-2, the complete variable domain reads EAGVAQSPRYKIIEKRQSVAFWCNPISGHATLYWYQQILGQGPKLLIQFQNNGVVDDSQLPKDRFSAERLKGVDSTLKIQPAKLEDSAVYLCASSSHPRTGKAGELFFGEGSRLTVL.

This clonotype was seen only a few times. The CDR3 DNA reads as TGCAGTGCTAGTGTATGGCGGGCCAAAAACAATGAGCAGTTCTTC. Its protein product is CSASVWRAKNNEQFF. The chain is built from TRBV20-1 and TRBJ2-1, with a tentative D call TRBD2 (5 bases). The CDR3 is 15 amino acids. Trimming cost V 3 bases and J 5 bases, with 17 bases left between them. Germline CDR1 reads DFQATT; CDR2 reads SNEGSKA (reference sequence).

To note about this clonotype: The germline gene is not matched at one end of the junction; a read error may be the cause. The chain couples TRBV30 to TRBJ1-5, with D possibly matching TRBD1 (6 bases). Germline loops: CDR1 GTSNPN, CDR2 SVGIG (reference sequence). The CDR3 runs 13 residues. The CDR3: CAGSAQGNQPQHF. The CDR3 DNA is TGTGCCGGGAGTGCCCAGGGGAATCAGCCCCAGCATTTT.

Turning to this clonotype: This may stem from a read error, because a much larger clone lies one nucleotide away. The rearrangement joins TRBV12-3 or TRBV12-4 to TRBJ2-7, with TRBD2 as a possible D gene (7 bases). V gave up 11 bases and J gave up 6 bases, with 23 bases separating them. The CDR3 consists of 14 residues. CDR3 amino acids: CAGGKRDTLAEQYF. The CDR3 DNA is TGTGCCGGCGGAAAGCGGGACACCCTGGCCGAGCAGTACTTC.

This clonotype showed up many times. Germline is not matched at one junction end, which may reflect a read error. The rearrangement links TRBV7-7 to TRBJ2-5; 7 nucleotides match TRBD2. The germline gives CDR1 SSHAT, CDR2 FNYEAQ (reference sequence). The length of the CDR3 is 14 residues. The CDR3 DNA sequence: TGTGCTAGCAGCTTGCGGGAGTACCAAGAGACCCAGTACTTC. Amino acids: CASSLREYQETQYF.

This clonotype has more than one count but fewer than ten. This chain connects TRBV5-1 to TRBJ2-4, with TRBD1 identical over 7 bases. The CDR3 runs to 16 residues. From germline, CDR1 is SGHRS and CDR2 YFSETQ. V gave up 4 bases and J gave up 0 bases; unmatched junction bases: 7. The chain's CDR3 is CASSIGTVLAKNIQYF. The CDR3 DNA reads TGCGCCAGCAGCATCGGGACAGTACTAGCCAAAAACATTCAGTACTTC.

The genes are TRBV4-2 and TRBJ1-2; D remains unclear. The CDR3 loop spans 14 amino acids. Germline-derived CDR1 and CDR2 are LGHNA and YNFKEQ. The V gene lost 1 base and the J gene lost 4 bases, with 10 bases spanning the gap. CDR3 amino acids: CASSQADGSYGYTF. The CDR3 region has the DNA TGTGCCAGCAGCCAAGCCGACGGCTCCTATGGCTACACCTTC.

In this sample, this clonotype turned up many times. The V gene is TRBV18, the J gene TRBJ1-4; D is unresolved. Per germline, CDR1 KGHSH and CDR2 LQKENI. This CDR3 region has 15 residues. Deletions cut 0 bases from V and 8 bases from J, with 13 bases between. CDR3 protein: CASSPPATGGEKLFF. The CDR3 DNA follows: TGTGCCAGCTCACCACCGGCGACGGGCGGGGAAAAACTGTTTTTT.

This clonotype was counted at least ten times. This chain joins TRBV30 and TRBJ2-2; D gene ambiguous. The CDR3 has 12 residues. Trimming pared 2 bases from V and 4 bases from J, leaving 5 bases between. CDR1 GTSNPN and CDR2 SVGIG come from the germline V gene (reference sequence). The CDR3 DNA is TGTGCCTGGAGTTTGGGCACCGGGGAGCTGTTTTTT. Translation: CAWSLGTGELFF.

This clonotype was picked up many times. The V and J genes are TRBV7-8 and TRBJ2-1; 8 positions match TRBD1. This CDR3 is 15 amino acids long. The V segment lost 4 bases and the J segment 5 bases; nucleotides outside the gene matches: 7. From germline, CDR1 is SGHVS and CDR2 FQNEAQ. The CDR3 nucleotides read TGTGCCAGCAGCTCAAAAGACAGGGGACACAATGAGCAGTTCTTC. The encoded protein is CASSSKDRGHNEQFF.

This clonotype was seen at least ten times. The chain links TRBV28 to TRBJ2-7; TRBD1 is a possible D gene (6 bases). This CDR3 has 16 residues. The V gene lost 3 bases and the J gene lost 0 bases, with 15 bases spanning the gap. Germline CDR1 and CDR2: MDHEN and SYDVKM. CDR3 amino acids: CASSFHRVPSSYEQYF. Written as DNA, the CDR3 is TGTGCCAGCAGTTTTCACAGGGTACCTAGCTCCTACGAGCAGTACTTC.

This clonotype was observed at least ten times. V is TRBV27 and J is TRBJ1-2; possibly TRBD1 for D (6 bases). This CDR3 spans 13 amino acids. The germline V gene encodes CDR1 MNHEY and CDR2 SMNVEV (reference sequence). V was trimmed by 6 bases and J by 2 bases, leaving 10 bases between them. The chain's CDR3 is CASRNRDNYGYTF. As DNA, the CDR3 is TGTGCCAGCAGAAACAGGGACAACTATGGCTACACCTTC.

The table lists this clonotype with many counts. The chain is built from TRBV7-9 and TRBJ1-6; no firm D call. Trimming shortened V by 2 bases and J by 8 bases, and 4 bases separated the two germline ends. The CDR3 has 12 residues. Germline values: CDR1 SEHNR, CDR2 FQNEAQ (reference sequence). CDR3 DNA sequence: TGTGCCAGCAGCTTACCGGATTCACCCCTCCACTTT. Translating it yields CASSLPDSPLHF.

In this sample, this clonotype turned up a few times. The genes are TRBV20-1 and TRBJ2-3; 9 bases fit TRBD2. The V gene end was trimmed by 8 bases and the J gene end by 5 bases; junction bases not matched to a gene: 8. Germline lookup yields CDR1 DFQATT and CDR2 SNEGSKA (reference sequence). The CDR3 consists of 13 residues. CDR3 region: CSTLAGAIDTQYF. In DNA, the CDR3 is TGCAGTACCTTAGCGGGAGCAATAGATACGCAGTATTTT.